The clone carrying this T cell receptor beta chain has only one observation. The sample belongs to a study of blood T cell repertoires in COVID-19. Across the study: PBMCs, B-cell-depleted T cells, or T cells were the source of the cDNA or gDNA that made up the material.

The CDR3 loop spans 15 amino acids. CDR1 and CDR2 (germline): SGHRS, YFSETQ. V was pared by 9 bases and J by 4 bases, with 12 bases of the junction left unmatched. Produced via immunoSEQ multiplex PCR; TCRdb's table is partial and in-frame only. The data hold about 310,000 clones, with 70% to 90% observed a single time. Symptom resolution, clearance, or two negative PCRs marked donors in Cohort 3 as recovered. This clonotype originated in a woman in her thirties or forties who had recovered from COVID-19. What was sequenced was PBMCs or T cells enriched from blood (not recorded which). The chain recombines TRBV5-1 with TRBJ2-2; 7 nucleotides agree with TRBD1. The CDR3 bases are TGCGCCACCGCCACGATCCCAGGGGGCACCGGGGAGCTGTTTTTT. Its translation: CATATIPGGTGELFF.